A single sample is the source of the 8 T cell receptor beta chains below, sequenced in a study of shared clonotypes between healthy human individuals. Generated by immunoSEQ multiplex PCR, the TCRdb table keeps only in-frame clones and is missing some. There are 2 million to 2.5 million clones in the sample; more than 80% occur only once, and 0.39% lies in the top ten. Sequenced input: naive CD4+ T cells from PBMCs. The subset is: CD45RA+ positively selected. The receptors were sampled from a man aged 18-30 years in good health. Some clones in this sample may be carry-over from other donors' samples.

The chain combines TRBV28 with TRBJ1-2; 9 positions match TRBD1. CDR1 and CDR2 from the germline V gene are MDHEN and SYDVKM. V shed 5 bases, J shed 4 bases, and the junction held 5 bases outside the gene matches. The CDR3 runs 14 residues. CDR3 region: CASSLGTGPYGYTF. CDR3 DNA sequence: TGTGCCAGCAGTCTGGGGACAGGGCCCTATGGCTACACCTTC.

V is TRBV7-9 and J is TRBJ2-1; D gene uncertain. V was clipped by 6 bases and J by 4 bases, with 13 bases between them. In germline, CDR1 is SEHNR, CDR2 FQNEAQ (reference sequence). This CDR3 comprises 14 residues. As DNA, the CDR3 is TGTGCCAGCAGACTATGGACGGATTACAATGAGCAGTTCTTC. This codes for CASRLWTDYNEQFF.

V gene TRBV6-1 combines with J gene TRBJ2-4; 14 nucleotides align to TRBD2. The CDR3 extends over 18 amino acids. Germline CDR1 is MNHNS and CDR2 is SASEGT. The V segment lost 4 bases and the J segment 0 bases; nucleotides outside the gene matches: 5. The CDR3 DNA follows: TGTGCCAGCAGTGCCGGGACTAGCGGGAGACTAGCCAAAAACATTCAGTACTTC. This encodes CASSAGTSGRLAKNIQYF.

CDR3 loop: CASSPTRGKSDYEQYF. CDR3 nucleotide sequence: TGTGCCAGCAGCCCCACCAGGGGTAAATCGGACTACGAGCAGTACTTC. V usage is TRBV7-9 and J usage is TRBJ2-7; a possible D gene is TRBD1 (6 bases). This CDR3 has 16 amino acids. Germline loops: CDR1 SEHNR, CDR2 FQNEAQ (reference sequence). The V end was cut by 5 bases, the J end by 3 bases, with 20 bases between.

The rearrangement links TRBV18 to TRBJ1-2; TRBD1 aligns across 9 bases. Germline CDR1 is KGHSH and CDR2 is LQKENI. The CDR3 has 15 amino acids. V trimming: 1 base; J trimming: 8 bases; junction bases outside the gene matches: 8. The CDR3 loop is CASSPRLGQGEGYTF. The CDR3 bases are TGTGCCAGCTCACCACGCTTGGGACAGGGAGAGGGCTACACCTTC.

This sequence joins TRBV5-1 and TRBJ1-1; D is perhaps TRBD1 (5 bases). Germline V lookup: CDR1 SGHRS, CDR2 YFSETQ. The germline V and J ends were trimmed by 1 base and 1 base, with 11 bases remaining between them. CDR3 size: 15 residues. The DNA for the CDR3 is TGCGCCAGCAGCTTGTTGGGACCGTCGAACACTGAAGCTTTCTTT. Protein product: CASSLLGPSNTEAFF.

J is TRBJ2-5 and V is TRBV11-2; TRBD1 aligns across 7 bases. The V gene's germline CDR1 is SGHAT and CDR2 FQNNGV. This CDR3 contains 13 residues. The ends lost 4 bases at V and 5 bases at J; junction bases unmatched: 4. DNA for the CDR3: TGTGCCAGCAGCTCATCGACAGGGGAGACCCAGTACTTC. This codes for CASSSSTGETQYF. The full variable domain, completed using reference TRBV11-2 and TRBJ2-5, is EAGVAQSPRYKIIEKRQSVAFWCNPISGHATLYWYQQILGQGPKLLIQFQNNGVVDDSQLPKDRFSAERLKGVDSTLKIQPAKLEDSAVYLCASSSSTGETQYFGPGTRLLVL.

The chain recombines TRBV18 with TRBJ2-1, with a possible D match to TRBD2 (6 bases). The CDR3 loop spans 14 amino acids. With 6 bases removed from V and 9 bases from J, the gap between germline ends came to 18 bases. Germline lookup yields CDR1 KGHSH and CDR2 LQKENI. CDR3 protein: CASSYSPSVGEQFF. Here the CDR3 DNA reads TGTGCCAGCTCTTACTCTCCTAGCGTCGGTGAGCAGTTCTTC.